The rows below give T cell receptor beta chains drawn from one sample of a study of T cell responses to AZD1222 COVID-19 vaccine. Clones were sequenced by immunoSEQ multiplex PCR, and TCRdb holds only the in-frame ones, with some missing. The sample holds around 130,000 clones, almost 95% seen once. This sample comprised peripheral blood, obtained on day 0 of AZD1222 vaccination. Receptors originate from an adult in good health. The CDR3 runs from the conserved cysteine through the conserved F or W. A D gene is named only where the DNA matches it firmly. Clone size is shown for a subset of rows, as once, few, many or a class of expanded clone.

TRBD1,TRBV6-5,.,TRBJ1-5,CASMGQYNQPQHF,TGTGCCAGCATGGGACAGTACAATCAGCCCCAGCATTTT
TRBD1,TRBV24-1,.,TRBJ2-3,CATSDWAGGDTQYF,TGTGCCACCAGTGATTGGGCAGGGGGAGATACGCAGTATTTT
TRBD2,TRBV4-1,.,TRBJ2-1,CASSQAGLAGRYNEQFF,TGCGCCAGCAGCCAAGCCGGACTAGCGGGACGCTACAATGAGCAGTTCTTC
TRBD2,TRBV19,.,TRBJ2-2,CASSTGLAGGYTGELFF,TGTGCCAGTAGTACGGGACTAGCGGGGGGCTACACCGGGGAGCTGTTTTTT
.,TRBV2,once,TRBJ1-1,CASSERRMGTEAFF,TGTGCCAGCAGTGAACGGCGTATGGGCACTGAAGCTTTCTTT
.,TRBV29-1,.,TRBJ1-1,CSVEIHRRDTEAFF,TGCAGCGTTGAGATCCACCGCAGGGACACTGAAGCTTTCTTT
.,TRBV11-2,few,TRBJ2-7,CASSLDRSGGTYEQYF,TGTGCCAGCAGCTTAGATCGTAGTGGGGGGACTTACGAGCAGTACTTC
TRBD1,TRBV29-1,.,TRBJ1-3,CSVVDRAWTGNTIYF,TGCAGCGTTGTGGACAGGGCTTGGACAGGAAACACCATATATTTT
.,TRBV11-1,.,TRBJ2-7,CASSFPGGWEQYF,TGTGCCAGCAGCTTTCCCGGGGGCTGGGAGCAGTACTTC
TRBD2,TRBV5-1,.,TRBJ2-1,CASSLGALAGGNEQFF,TGCGCCAGCAGCTTGGGGGCGCTAGCGGGGGGTAATGAGCAGTTCTTC
.,TRBV5-1,.,TRBJ1-1,CASSGQGWSNTEAFF,TGCGCCAGCAGCGGCCAGGGGTGGAGTAACACTGAAGCTTTCTTT
TRBD1,TRBV10-3,once,TRBJ2-5,CATYSPDRGQETQYF,TGTGCCACCTACAGCCCGGACAGGGGACAAGAGACCCAGTACTTC
.,TRBV19,.,TRBJ1-2,CASSAQTTNYGYTF,TGTGCCAGTAGTGCCCAGACAACTAACTATGGCTACACCTTC
.,TRBV5-5,once,TRBJ1-5,CASSLVGYGASNQPQHF,TGTGCCAGCAGCTTGGTGGGTTATGGCGCTAGCAATCAGCCCCAGCATTTT
TRBD2,TRBV4-3,.,TRBJ2-3,CASSQDIAGGGDTQYF,TGCGCCAGCAGCCAAGATATCGCGGGAGGTGGAGATACGCAGTATTTT
.,TRBV9,.,TRBJ1-2,CASSVDLNFGYTF,TGTGCCAGCAGCGTGGACCTCAATTTTGGCTACACCTTC
TRBD1,TRBV14,once,TRBJ1-1,CASSHDRGEAFF,TGTGCCAGCAGCCATGACAGGGGCGAAGCTTTCTTT
TRBD1,TRBV27,.,TRBJ1-5,CASSRDRANQPQHF,TGTGCCAGCAGCCGGGACAGGGCAAATCAGCCCCAGCATTTT
TRBD1,TRBV5-1,once,TRBJ1-5,CASSLGGTDSQPQHF,TGCGCCAGCAGCTTGGGTGGGACAGACAGTCAGCCCCAGCATTTT
.,TRBV12-2,.,TRBJ1-3,CASRLARSWTAIRPSGNTIYF,TGTGCAAGTCGCTTAGCCAGAAGTTGGACTGCCATCCGGCCCTCTGGAAACACCATATATTTT
TRBD1,TRBV19,.,TRBJ2-2,CASSPPWGQAGAAGELFF,TGTGCCAGTAGTCCTCCGTGGGGACAGGCCGGGGCGGCCGGGGAGCTGTTTTTT
TRBD2,TRBV7-6,.,TRBJ2-2,CAGGGRQQGNTGELFF,TGTGCGGGCGGGGGGCGCCAACAGGGAAACACCGGGGAGCTGTTTTTT
.,TRBV7-2,.,TRBJ2-3,CASSLASSFTDTQYF,TGTGCCAGCAGCTTAGCGTCAAGCTTTACAGATACGCAGTATTTT
.,TRBV27,.,TRBJ2-3,CASSLMGGQITDTQYF,TGTGCCAGCAGTTTAATGGGCGGGCAGATCACAGATACGCAGTATTTT
.,TRBV25-1,.,TRBJ2-1,CASSVGRGPYNEQFF,TGTGCCAGCAGTGTGGGGCGGGGGCCCTACAATGAGCAGTTCTTC
.,TRBV9,once,TRBJ2-5,CASSVGVVGRETQYF,TGTGCCAGCAGCGTAGGGGTAGTGGGGCGAGAGACCCAGTACTTC
.,TRBV18,.,TRBJ2-1,CASSPAKAPPPEQFF,TGTGCCAGCTCACCGGCCAAAGCGCCCCCCCCTGAGCAGTTCTTC
.,TRBV5-1,.,TRBJ2-3,CASSLELRSTDTQYF,TGCGCCAGCAGCTTGGAGCTGCGGAGCACAGATACGCAGTATTTT
TRBD1,TRBV9,once,TRBJ1-2,CASSVAGQGWGGYTF,TGTGCCAGCAGCGTAGCCGGACAGGGCTGGGGCGGCTACACCTTC
.,TRBV10-3,.,TRBJ1-5,CAISADTVNQPQHF,TGTGCCATCAGTGCCGACACGGTCAATCAGCCCCAGCATTTT
TRBD2,TRBV5-4,.,TRBJ2-1,CASSLGLAAYNEQFF,TGTGCCAGCAGCTTAGGACTAGCAGCTTACAATGAGCAGTTCTTC
.,TRBV4-3,once,TRBJ1-1,CASSLGTKNTEAFF,TGCGCCAGCAGCCTTGGGACAAAGAACACTGAAGCTTTCTTT
.,TRBV18,.,TRBJ1-6,CASSESSYNSPLHF,TGTGCCAGCTCGGAGAGCTCCTATAATTCACCCCTCCACTTT
TRBD1,TRBV5-4,.,TRBJ1-5,CASSPDRGLYQPQHF,TGTGCCAGCAGCCCGGACAGGGGATTGTATCAGCCCCAGCATTTT
.,TRBV29-1,.,TRBJ1-1,CSVGGGGAEAFF,TGCAGCGTTGGTGGCGGGGGCGCTGAAGCTTTCTTT
.,TRBV11-3,.,TRBJ2-2,CASSSQGTNTGELFF,TGTGCCAGCAGCTCCCAGGGGACGAACACCGGGGAGCTGTTTTTT
.,TRBV19,.,TRBJ1-5,CASSTGAYQPQHF,TGTGCCAGTAGTACGGGGGCTTATCAGCCCCAGCATTTT
.,TRBV30,.,TRBJ1-1,CAWSAQGGEAFF,TGTGCCTGGAGTGCTCAGGGTGGCGAAGCTTTCTTT
TRBD1,TRBV10-3,.,TRBJ1-2,CAISGQGAKGYTF,TGTGCCATCAGCGGACAGGGGGCGAAGGGCTACACCTTC
.,TRBV6-5,.,TRBJ1-4,CARGGPDRVNEKLFF,TGTGCCAGGGGGGGGCCGGACAGAGTTAATGAAAAACTGTTTTTT
.,TRBV19,.,TRBJ1-5,CASSLANSNQPQHF,TGTGCCAGTAGTCTCGCAAATAGCAATCAGCCCCAGCATTTT
.,TRBV6-5,.,TRBJ2-3,CASKRTASTDTQYF,TGTGCCAGCAAAAGGACAGCTAGCACAGATACGCAGTATTTT
.,TRBV19,.,TRBJ1-6,CASSGSSYNSPLHF,TGTGCCAGTAGCGGTAGCTCCTATAATTCACCCCTCCACTTT
.,TRBV6-1,.,TRBJ1-6,CASSDEGRSPLHF,TGTGCCAGCAGTGACGAGGGCCGGTCACCCCTCCACTTT
.,TRBV30,.,TRBJ1-6,CAWSVPLPGFPLHF,TGTGCCTGGAGTGTGCCCCTGCCAGGGTTCCCCCTCCACTTT